A single sample is the source of the 8 T cell receptor beta chains below, sequenced in a study of cytomegalovirus exposure and HLA in healthy donors. Primers included in the PCR were 60 Vbeta and 13 Jbeta primers. The method was immunoSEQ multiplex PCR; TCRdb's version includes in-frame clones alone and lacks a portion of them. The sample totals about 52,000 clones. The sequenced material came from PBMCs. These receptors were collected from a woman aged 45 to 65 in good health and CMV-seropositive.

The chain carries TRBV7-2 and TRBJ2-7; 8 bases map to TRBD1. V was pared by 0 bases and J by 4 bases, with 8 bases of the junction left unmatched. This CDR3 is built from 16 residues. Looked up from germline, CDR1 is SGHTA and CDR2 is FQGNSA. The CDR3 loop is CASSLAAQGAPYEQYF. The CDR3 DNA is TGTGCCAGCAGCTTAGCTGCCCAGGGGGCGCCTTACGAGCAGTACTTC.

The chain employs TRBV5-1 and TRBJ1-2; D perhaps matches TRBD1 (5 bases). Trimming pared 0 bases from V and 4 bases from J, leaving 13 bases between. The germline V gene has CDR1 SGHRS and CDR2 YFSETQ. The CDR3 runs to 15 residues. CDR3 protein: CASSLDWQGLYGYTF. CDR3 in DNA: TGCGCCAGCAGCTTGGACTGGCAGGGCCTCTATGGCTACACCTTC.

CDR3 nucleotides: TGTGCCAGCAGAACAAACCCAGGGGCCCGCACTGAAGCTTTCTTT. Translated, it gives CASRTNPGARTEAFF. This chain joins TRBV6-5 and TRBJ1-1; tentative D call: TRBD1 (6 bases). CDR3 length: 15 amino acids. From germline, CDR1 is MNHEY and CDR2 SVGAGI. Between the trimmed V and J ends, which lost 6 bases and 4 bases, there was a span of 18 bases.

The chain is built from TRBV9 and TRBJ2-7, with 8 bases lining up with TRBD2. The CDR3 runs 16 residues. The ends lost 0 bases at V and 3 bases at J; junction bases unmatched: 8. Looked up from germline, CDR1 is SGDLS and CDR2 is YYNGEE. The CDR3 loop reads CASSVDSGTIFYEQYF. For the CDR3, the DNA is TGTGCCAGCAGCGTAGATAGCGGGACAATCTTCTACGAGCAGTACTTC.

This sequence joins TRBV28 and TRBJ1-2, with D possibly TRBD1 on 5 matching bases. Trimming removed 6 bases from V and 4 bases from J, with 12 bases in between. Germline V gene sequence: CDR1 MDHEN, CDR2 SYDVKM. The CDR3 length is 13 residues. The CDR3 loop reads CASREGRIYGYTF. CDR3 bases: TGTGCCAGCAGGGAGGGACGGATCTATGGCTACACCTTC.

The chain links TRBV19 to TRBJ1-4; possible D gene TRBD1, 6 bases. CDR3 length: 16 amino acids. V was shortened by 6 bases and J by 0 bases, with 14 bases between the two germline ends. The germline V gene has CDR1 LNHDA and CDR2 SQIVND (reference sequence). CDR3: CASSDGRQATNEKLFF. CDR3 DNA sequence: TGTGCCAGTAGCGATGGCCGACAGGCAACTAATGAAAAACTGTTTTTT. Based on the CDR3 plus reference TRBV19 and TRBJ1-4, the full variable domain is DGGITQSPKYLFRKEGQNVTLSCEQNLNHDAMYWYRQDPGQGLRLIYYSQIVNDFQKGDIAEGYSVSREKKESFPLTVTSAQKNPTAFYLCASSDGRQATNEKLFFGSGTQLSVL.

The CDR3 DNA follows: TGCGCCAGCAGCCACGCGGACAGCTCGAACACTGAAGCTTTCTTT. Translation gives CASSHADSSNTEAFF. The chain joins TRBV5-1 to TRBJ1-1; possible D gene TRBD1, 6 bases. CDR1 is SGHRS and CDR2 is YFSETQ in the germline V gene. The CDR3 covers 15 residues. V lost 4 bases, J lost 1 base, and 14 bases lay in between.

V is TRBV5-1 and J is TRBJ1-4; no firm D call. V was trimmed by 0 bases and J by 4 bases, leaving 13 bases between them. The germline CDR1 and CDR2 sequences are SGHRS and YFSETQ. CDR3 length equals 16 residues. Here the CDR3 DNA reads TGCGCCAGCAGCTTGGTGGGAGGACGGTTTAATGAAAAACTGTTTTTT. Protein sequence: CASSLVGGRFNEKLFF.